Listed here are 21 T cell receptor beta chains from one sample, sequenced in a study of blood T cell repertoires in COVID-19. Sequencing used immunoSEQ multiplex PCR; TCRdb keeps in-frame clones, though not all of them. The sample holds 130,000 to 150,000 clones, 88% seen once. The sequenced sample consisted of peripheral blood. The origin of the receptors is a human donor in a cohort sampled during active COVID-19.

This clone occurred a few times. The chain couples TRBV5-1 to TRBJ1-1; D might be TRBD1 (6 bases). CDR3 size: 14 residues. Per germline, CDR1 SGHRS and CDR2 YFSETQ. Trimming shortened V by 1 base and J by 8 bases, and 15 bases separated the two germline ends. CDR3 in DNA: TGCGCCAGCAGCTTGACGACAGGCGCAAGGGAAGCTTTCTTT. Translated, it gives CASSLTTGAREAFF.

The J gene is TRBJ2-3, the V gene TRBV7-9, with a possible D match to TRBD2 (6 bases). This CDR3 comprises 14 residues. V dropped 5 bases and J dropped 6 bases, with 15 bases sitting between them. CDR1 and CDR2 (germline): SEHNR, FQNEAQ (reference sequence). In DNA form, the CDR3 reads TGTGCCAGCAGCCCCCGGGACTTCTACGATACGCAGTATTTT. Its protein product is CASSPRDFYDTQYF.

The V call is TRBV24-1, the J call TRBJ2-1; D is undetermined. Per the germline V gene, CDR1 is KGHDR and CDR2 is SFDVKD. This CDR3 has 13 residues. V gave up 4 bases and J gave up 0 bases, with 3 bases separating them. The CDR3 region is CATSDSSYNEQFF. CDR3 nucleotide sequence: TGTGCCACCAGTGACAGCTCCTACAATGAGCAGTTCTTC.

This CDR3 reads CASKSGSRGWNTEAFF. The CDR3 DNA is TGTGCCAGCAAATCGGGGAGCAGGGGATGGAACACTGAAGCTTTCTTT. V usage is TRBV28 and J usage is TRBJ1-1; tentative D call: TRBD1 (6 bases). V lost 7 bases and J 1 base, leaving 19 bases between the germline ends. CDR3 length: 16 amino acids. Germline V lookup: CDR1 MDHEN, CDR2 SYDVKM.

The chain links TRBV2 to TRBJ2-2; 8 bases map to TRBD2. This CDR3 is 15 amino acids long. In germline, CDR1 is SNHLY, CDR2 FYNNEI. J lost 8 bases, V lost 5 bases, and 10 bases had no gene match. The CDR3 sequence: CASSILAGNSGELFF. Here the CDR3 DNA reads TGTGCCAGCAGTATTCTAGCGGGCAATTCAGGGGAGCTGTTTTTT.

The V gene is TRBV7-3, the J gene TRBJ2-3, with 8 nucleotides matching TRBD2. Germline V gene data show CDR1 as SGHTA and CDR2 as FQGTGA. Trimming removed 2 bases from V and 1 base from J; junction bases left unmatched: 2. CDR3 length: 15 residues. CDR3 amino acids: CASSLLRGGTDTQYF. The CDR3 bases are TGTGCCAGCAGCTTACTGCGGGGGGGCACAGATACGCAGTATTTT.

The rearrangement links TRBV6-6 to TRBJ2-2, with TRBD1 matching over 7 bases. V dropped 2 bases and J dropped 4; count of bases not matched to a gene: 1. CDR1 MNHNY and CDR2 SVGAGI come from the germline V gene (reference sequence). This CDR3 has 14 amino acids. This CDR3 reads CASSYDRATGELFF. CDR3 DNA sequence: TGTGCCAGCAGTTACGACAGGGCCACCGGGGAGCTGTTTTTT.

The rearrangement links TRBV30 to TRBJ2-7; unclear D gene. CDR1 and CDR2 (germline): GTSNPN, SVGIG (reference sequence). V gave up 1 base and J gave up 3 bases, with 7 bases separating them. CDR3 size: 12 residues. CDR3 region: CAWSELNYEQYF. The CDR3 region has the DNA TGTGCCTGGAGTGAACTAAACTACGAGCAGTACTTC.

The chain recombines TRBV9 with TRBJ2-3; TRBD1 aligns across 8 bases. Germline CDR1 SGDLS, CDR2 YYNGEE. This CDR3 is 13 amino acids long. Unmatched junction bases numbered 3, after V lost 7 bases and J lost 2 bases. The CDR3 DNA reads TGTGCCAGCGGGGACAGGCCCACAGATACGCAGTATTTT. Residues: CASGDRPTDTQYF.

On this clone: The junction does not match germline at one end; this may be a read error. The V and J genes are TRBV7-7 and TRBJ2-3; possible D gene TRBD2, 6 bases. The length of the CDR3 is 15 residues. Germline CDR1 SSHAT, CDR2 FNYEAQ (reference sequence). CDR3 in DNA: TGTGCTAGCAGCTTAGCCAGCGGGAGCACAGATACGCAGTATTTT. Encoded protein: CASSLASGSTDTQYF.

The chain links TRBV4-1 to TRBJ1-5; 7 bases map to TRBD1. V trimming: 4 bases; J trimming: 4 bases; junction bases outside the gene matches: 4. The CDR3 has 14 amino acids. Germline CDR1 MGHRA, CDR2 YSYEKL. CDR3 in amino acids: CASSPVQGNQPQHF. CDR3 nucleotides: TGCGCCAGCAGCCCCGTACAGGGGAATCAGCCCCAGCATTTT.

The V gene is TRBV12-5, the J gene TRBJ2-3, with 11 bases identical to TRBD2. This CDR3 contains 16 residues. Per germline, CDR1 LGHNT and CDR2 FRNRAP. Trimming removed 6 bases from V and 6 bases from J; junction bases left unmatched: 11. CDR3 in DNA: TGTGCTAGTGGGTTTGGAACTAGCGGGGGCAGTGATACGCAGTATTTT. Its translation is CASGFGTSGGSDTQYF. Full variable domain (missing parts from reference TRBV12-5 and TRBJ2-3): DARVTQTPRHKVTEMGQEVTMRCQPILGHNTVFWYRQTMMQGLELLAYFRNRAPLDDSGMPKDRFSAEMPDATLATLKIQPSEPRDSAVYFCASGFGTSGGSDTQYFGPGTRLTVL.

The chain is built from TRBV4-1 and TRBJ2-6; the match to TRBD2 covers 9 bases. V was pared by 1 base and J by 0 bases, with 4 bases of the junction left unmatched. This CDR3 region has 18 residues. CDR1 MGHRA and CDR2 YSYEKL come from the germline V gene. The CDR3 nucleotides are TGCGCCAGCAGCCAAGGCCTAGCGGGGTACTCTGGGGCCAACGTCCTGACTTTC. It codes for CASSQGLAGYSGANVLTF.

The gene calls are TRBV4-2 and TRBJ2-5; D unclear. The V gene lost 1 base and the J gene lost 2 bases, with 8 bases spanning the gap. Per the germline V gene, CDR1 is LGHNA and CDR2 is YNFKEQ. This CDR3 has 14 residues. Written as DNA, the CDR3 is TGTGCCAGCAGCCAAGGGGCCACGCAAGAGACCCAGTACTTC. It codes for CASSQGATQETQYF.

This chain links TRBV30 with TRBJ1-1, with TRBD1 as a possible D gene (5 bases). Germline assignment: CDR1 GTSNPN and CDR2 SVGIG (reference sequence). This CDR3 contains 12 residues. V lost 4 bases, J lost 10 bases, and 16 bases lay in between. CDR3 residues: CAWNGQGLGAFF. CDR3 in DNA: TGTGCCTGGAACGGGCAGGGACTCGGAGCTTTCTTT.

The chain joins TRBV20-1 to TRBJ2-7; 7 nucleotides align to TRBD1. Trimming removed 6 bases from V and 6 bases from J; junction bases left unmatched: 5. The CDR3 spans 11 residues. CDR1 and CDR2 (germline): DFQATT, SNEGSKA (reference sequence). This CDR3 is CSAEQGPEQYF. Here the CDR3 DNA reads TGCAGTGCCGAACAGGGGCCCGAGCAGTACTTC.

The chain carries TRBV5-8 and TRBJ1-2; TRBD1 matches 7 bases. The CDR3 covers 15 residues. Per the germline V gene, CDR1 is SGHTS and CDR2 is YDEGEE. The V gene end was trimmed by 3 bases and the J gene end by 4 bases; junction bases not matched to a gene: 9. CDR3 in DNA: TGTGCCAGCAGCTCCGACAGGGATCTGTTCTATGGCTACACCTTC. As protein: CASSSDRDLFYGYTF.

This chain connects TRBV24-1 to TRBJ2-1; 11 bases map to TRBD2. The CDR3 is made up of 18 amino acids. V lost 1 base, J lost 5 bases, and 9 bases stayed unmatched. Germline assignment: CDR1 KGHDR and CDR2 SFDVKD. CDR3 region: CATSDLAVAGGRHNEQFF. The CDR3 nucleotides read TGTGCCACCAGTGATTTAGCAGTAGCGGGGGGGCGTCACAATGAGCAGTTCTTC.

This chain links TRBV19 with TRBJ2-3; 12 bases align to TRBD1. The germline gives CDR1 LNHDA, CDR2 SQIVND (reference sequence). Trimming cost V 5 bases and J 4 bases; bases outside gene matches: 7. The CDR3 consists of 16 residues. The CDR3 bases are TGTGCCAGTAGTGGAAGGGGACAGGGGGCGGCAGATACGCAGTATTTT. Its translation is CASSGRGQGAADTQYF.

The rearrangement joins TRBV5-1 to TRBJ2-1, with TRBD2 as a possible D gene (6 bases). V lost 3 bases and J lost 3, with 16 bases in between. The germline V gene has CDR1 SGHRS and CDR2 YFSETQ. The CDR3 extends over 16 amino acids. CDR3 in amino acids: CASSSGMGGRYNEQFF. CDR3 in DNA: TGCGCCAGCAGCTCCGGGATGGGAGGCCGCTACAATGAGCAGTTCTTC.

This chain links TRBV2 with TRBJ1-5, with D hard to call. V shed 2 bases and J shed 2 bases, with 7 bases lying between them. The CDR3 runs 14 residues. Germline CDR1 and CDR2: SNHLY and FYNNEI. The CDR3, as DNA: TGTGCCAGCAGTGAACGACGGGGCAATCAGCCCCAGCATTTT. Protein: CASSERRGNQPQHF. The entire variable domain, with the rest obtained from reference TRBV2 and TRBJ1-5, is as follows: EPEVTQTPSHQVTQMGQEVILRCVPISNHLYFYWYRQILGQKVEFLVSFYNNEISEKSEIFDDQFSVERPDGSNFTLKIRSTKLEDSAMYFCASSERRGNQPQHFGDGTRLSIL.